Listed below are T cell receptor beta chains from one sample, sequenced in a study of technical replicates of blood from several donors. The repertoire was sequenced with immunoSEQ multiplex PCR; TCRdb's copy has only in-frame clones and lacks some. The repertoire holds under 85,000 clones, around 94% seen once, with about 0.26% in the top ten. The specimen sequenced was T cells isolated from PBMCs. These receptors were taken from a human donor in good health. CDR3s leave out the opening cysteine and the closing phenylalanine or tryptophan.

J gene	V gene	CDR3 protein
TRBJ2-3	TRBV27	ASSPGTDTQY
TRBJ2-5	TRBV9	ASSVASGVQETQY
TRBJ1-1	TRBV5-1	ASSSRRGMNTEAF
TRBJ2-5	TRBV5-4	ASSFDAGGSVETQY
TRBJ2-1	TRBV5-6	ASSSPALTEQF
TRBJ1-2	TRBV6-5	ASRRQGVDYGYT
TRBJ2-3	TRBV9	ASSARGGDTQY
TRBJ2-2	TRBV4-2	ASSRLIAGGQPNTGELF
TRBJ1-5	TRBV15	ATSREGDRNQPQH
TRBJ1-2	TRBV29-1	SALTGSYGYT
TRBJ1-6	TRBV19	ASRERQGLTNSPLH
TRBJ2-7	TRBV5-4	ASSLVPAGSESEQY
TRBJ2-1	TRBV5-6	ASSPAGLAGGNEQF
TRBJ1-3	TRBV6-1	ASSEGTFTTGNTIY
TRBJ2-1	TRBV6-4	ASSDSRRGGSQSYNEQF
TRBJ1-2	TRBV19	ASSKTGTGVFDRYT